The clone carrying this T cell receptor (beta chain) was picked up many times. The CDR3 is 17 residues long. The germline gives CDR1 SGHTA, CDR2 FQGTGA. The ends lost 5 bases at V and 1 base at J; junction bases unmatched: 13. The sample belongs to a study of CD8 T cells in ankylosing spondylitis. One entry per CDR3 protein, called by TCRdb with MiXCR from the 5' RACE reads. The sample yields about 220,000 distinct CDR3 sequences, roughly 25% seen once. Material for sequencing was blood, either unsorted or a sorted T cell fraction (not recorded which). The source is a male donor with ankylosing spondylitis or in good health (not recorded which). This sequence joins TRBV7-3 and TRBJ1-1; 7 bases align to TRBD1. Here the CDR3 DNA reads TGTGCCAGCAGCCTACGGACAGGCTCCGGGGGGAACACTGAAGCTTTCTTT. This translates into CASSLRTGSGGNTEAFF. Using reference TRBV7-3 and TRBJ1-1 for the parts outside the CDR3, the full variable domain is GAGVSQTPSNKVTEKGKYVELRCDPISGHTALYWYRQSLGQGPEFLIYFQGTGAADDSGLPNDRFFAVRPEGSVSTLKIQRTERGDSAVYLCASSLRTGSGGNTEAFFGQGTRLTVV.